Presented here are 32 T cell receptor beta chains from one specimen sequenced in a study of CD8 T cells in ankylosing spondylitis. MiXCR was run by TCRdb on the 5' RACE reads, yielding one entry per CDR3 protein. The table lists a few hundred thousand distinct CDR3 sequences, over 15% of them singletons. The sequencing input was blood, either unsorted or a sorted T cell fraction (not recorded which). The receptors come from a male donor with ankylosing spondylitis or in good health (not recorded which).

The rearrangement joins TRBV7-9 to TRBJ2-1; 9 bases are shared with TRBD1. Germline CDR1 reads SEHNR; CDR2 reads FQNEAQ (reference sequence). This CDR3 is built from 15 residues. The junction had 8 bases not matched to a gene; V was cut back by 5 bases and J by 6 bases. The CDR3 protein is CASSRRTGEGNEQFF. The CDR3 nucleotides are TGTGCCAGCAGCCGCCGGACAGGGGAAGGCAATGAGCAGTTCTTC.

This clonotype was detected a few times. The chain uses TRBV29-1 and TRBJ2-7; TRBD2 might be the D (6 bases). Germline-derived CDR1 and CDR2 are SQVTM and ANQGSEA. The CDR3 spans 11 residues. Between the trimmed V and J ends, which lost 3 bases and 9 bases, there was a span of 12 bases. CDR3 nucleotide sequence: TGCAGCGTTGACGGGGGAACGGGGCAGTACTTC. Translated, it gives CSVDGGTGQYF.

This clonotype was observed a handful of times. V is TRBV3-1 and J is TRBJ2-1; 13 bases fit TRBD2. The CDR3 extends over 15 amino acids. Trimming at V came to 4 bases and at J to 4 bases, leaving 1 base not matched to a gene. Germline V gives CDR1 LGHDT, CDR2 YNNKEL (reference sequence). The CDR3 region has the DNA TGTGCCAGCAGCCGACTAGCGGGGGGTTACAATGAGCAGTTCTTC. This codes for CASSRLAGGYNEQFF.

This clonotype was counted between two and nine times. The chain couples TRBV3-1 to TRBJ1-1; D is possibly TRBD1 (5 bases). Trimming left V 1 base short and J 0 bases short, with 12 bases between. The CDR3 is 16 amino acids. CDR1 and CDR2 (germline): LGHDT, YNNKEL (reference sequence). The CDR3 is CASSQVVRAMNTEAFF. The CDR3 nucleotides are TGTGCCAGCAGCCAAGTCGTCAGGGCCATGAACACTGAAGCTTTCTTT.

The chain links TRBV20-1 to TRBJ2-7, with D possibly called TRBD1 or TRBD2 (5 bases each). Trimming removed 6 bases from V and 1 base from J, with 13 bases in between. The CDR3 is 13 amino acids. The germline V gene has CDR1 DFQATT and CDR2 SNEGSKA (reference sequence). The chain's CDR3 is CSAGAANSYEQYF. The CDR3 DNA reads TGCAGTGCCGGGGCAGCCAATTCCTACGAGCAGTACTTC.

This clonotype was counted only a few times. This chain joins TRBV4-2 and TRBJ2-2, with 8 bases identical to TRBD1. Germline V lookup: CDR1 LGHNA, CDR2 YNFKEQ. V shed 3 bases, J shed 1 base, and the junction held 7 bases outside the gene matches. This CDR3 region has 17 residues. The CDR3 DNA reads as TGTGCCAGCAGCCACTCCATGGGACAGGTGAACACCGGGGAGCTGTTTTTT. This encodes CASSHSMGQVNTGELFF.

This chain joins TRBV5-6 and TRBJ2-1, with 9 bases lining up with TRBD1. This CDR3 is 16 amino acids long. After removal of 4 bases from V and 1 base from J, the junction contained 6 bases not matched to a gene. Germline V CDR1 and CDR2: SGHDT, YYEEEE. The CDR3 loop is CASSVLTGGSYNEQFF. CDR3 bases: TGTGCCAGCAGCGTCCTGACAGGGGGATCCTACAATGAGCAGTTCTTC.

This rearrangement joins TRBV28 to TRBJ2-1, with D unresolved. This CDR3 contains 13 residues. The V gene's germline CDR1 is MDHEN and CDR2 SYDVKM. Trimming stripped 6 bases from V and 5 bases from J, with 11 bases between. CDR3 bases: TGTGCCAGCAGCATCACCCCTGACAATGAGCAGTTCTTC. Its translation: CASSITPDNEQFF. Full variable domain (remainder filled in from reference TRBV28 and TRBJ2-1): DVKVTQSSRYLVKRTGEKVFLECVQDMDHENMFWYRQDPGLGLRLIYFSYDVKMKEKGDIPEGYSVSREKKERFSLILESASTNQTSMYLCASSITPDNEQFFGPGTRLTVL.

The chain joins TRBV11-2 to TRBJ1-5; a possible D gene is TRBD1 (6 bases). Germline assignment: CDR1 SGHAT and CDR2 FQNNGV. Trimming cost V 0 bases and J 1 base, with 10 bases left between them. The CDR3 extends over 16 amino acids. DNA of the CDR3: TGTGCCAGCAGCTTAGATGGAGGGGGAAGCAATCAGCCCCAGCATTTT. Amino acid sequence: CASSLDGGGSNQPQHF.

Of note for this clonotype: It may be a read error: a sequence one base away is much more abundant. CDR3 residues: CASSLWSSSADTQYF. CDR3 sequence (DNA): TGTGCCAGCAGTTTATGGAGCTCTAGCGCAGATACGCAGTATTTT. This rearrangement joins TRBV12-3 or TRBV12-4 to TRBJ2-3; possibly TRBD2 for D (6 bases). This CDR3 contains 15 residues. Trimming took 2 bases from V and 4 from J, leaving 13 bases between them.

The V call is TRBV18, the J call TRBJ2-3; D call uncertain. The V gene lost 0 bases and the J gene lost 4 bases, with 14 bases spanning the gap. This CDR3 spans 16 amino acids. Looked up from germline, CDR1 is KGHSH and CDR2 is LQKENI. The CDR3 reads CASSPPIAHPPDTQYF. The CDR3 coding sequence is TGTGCCAGCTCACCACCGATCGCACATCCCCCAGATACGCAGTATTTT.

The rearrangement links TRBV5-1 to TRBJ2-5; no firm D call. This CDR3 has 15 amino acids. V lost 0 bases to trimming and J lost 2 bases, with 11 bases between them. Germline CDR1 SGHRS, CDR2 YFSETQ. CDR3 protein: CASSLGTLTQETQYF. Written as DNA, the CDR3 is TGCGCCAGCAGCTTGGGTACCTTAACGCAAGAGACCCAGTACTTC.

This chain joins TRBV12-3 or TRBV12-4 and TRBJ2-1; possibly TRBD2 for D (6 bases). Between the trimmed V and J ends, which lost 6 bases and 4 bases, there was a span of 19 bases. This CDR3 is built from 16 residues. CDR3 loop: CASRALLAGPYNEQFF. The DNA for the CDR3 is TGTGCCAGCAGAGCACTTCTGGCGGGGCCGTACAATGAGCAGTTCTTC.

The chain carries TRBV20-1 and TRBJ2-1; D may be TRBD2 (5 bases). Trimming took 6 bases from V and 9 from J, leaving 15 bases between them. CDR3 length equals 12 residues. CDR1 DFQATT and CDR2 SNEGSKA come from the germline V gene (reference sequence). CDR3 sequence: CSAPQSGSEQFF. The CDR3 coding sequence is TGCAGTGCGCCTCAGTCGGGGAGTGAGCAGTTCTTC.

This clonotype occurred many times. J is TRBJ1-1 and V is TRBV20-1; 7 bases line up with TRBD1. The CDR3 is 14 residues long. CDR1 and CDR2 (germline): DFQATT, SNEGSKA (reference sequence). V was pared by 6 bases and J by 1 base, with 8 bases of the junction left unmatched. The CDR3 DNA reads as TGCAGTGCCCCCAGGGGGTTGGGGAACACTGAAGCTTTCTTT. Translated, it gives CSAPRGLGNTEAFF.

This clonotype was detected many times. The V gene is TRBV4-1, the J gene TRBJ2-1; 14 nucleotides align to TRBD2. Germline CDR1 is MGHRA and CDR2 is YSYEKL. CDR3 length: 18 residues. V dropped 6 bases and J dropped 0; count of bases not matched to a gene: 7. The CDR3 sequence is CASRPGTSGGASYNEQFF. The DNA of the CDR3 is TGCGCCAGCAGGCCCGGGACTAGCGGGGGTGCCTCCTACAATGAGCAGTTCTTC.

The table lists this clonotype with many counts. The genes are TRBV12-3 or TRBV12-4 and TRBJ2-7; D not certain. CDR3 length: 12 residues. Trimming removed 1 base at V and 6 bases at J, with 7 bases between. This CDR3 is CASSLGFPEQYF. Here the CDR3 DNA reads TGTGCCAGCAGTTTAGGATTCCCCGAGCAGTACTTC.

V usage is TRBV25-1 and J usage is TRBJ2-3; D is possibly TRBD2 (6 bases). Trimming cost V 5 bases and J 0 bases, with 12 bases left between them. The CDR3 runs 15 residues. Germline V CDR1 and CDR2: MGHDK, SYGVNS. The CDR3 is CASSRRLASTDTQYF. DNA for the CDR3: TGTGCCAGCAGTCGAAGGCTAGCGAGCACAGATACGCAGTATTTT.

This CDR3 reads CASSDRTGPYEQYF. The CDR3 DNA reads TGTGCCAGCAGCGACCGGACAGGTCCCTACGAGCAGTACTTC. V usage is TRBV5-5 and J usage is TRBJ2-7, with 7 bases identical to TRBD1. This CDR3 has 14 residues. CDR1 SGHKS and CDR2 YYEKEE come from the germline V gene (reference sequence). Unmatched junction bases numbered 6, after V lost 4 bases and J lost 2 bases. Based on the CDR3 plus reference TRBV5-5 and TRBJ2-7, the full variable domain is DAGVTQSPTHLIKTRGQQVTLRCSPISGHKSVSWYQQVLGQGPQFIFQYYEKEERGRGNFPDRFSARQFPNYSSELNVNALLLGDSALYLCASSDRTGPYEQYFGPGTRLTVT.

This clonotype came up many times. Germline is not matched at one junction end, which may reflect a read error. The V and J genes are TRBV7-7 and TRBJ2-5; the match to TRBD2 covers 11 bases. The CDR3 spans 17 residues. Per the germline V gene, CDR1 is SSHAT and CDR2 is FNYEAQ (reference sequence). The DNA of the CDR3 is TGTGCTAGCAGCTTATACGCTAGCGGGAGGTCTCAAGAGACCCAGTACTTC. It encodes CASSLYASGRSQETQYF.

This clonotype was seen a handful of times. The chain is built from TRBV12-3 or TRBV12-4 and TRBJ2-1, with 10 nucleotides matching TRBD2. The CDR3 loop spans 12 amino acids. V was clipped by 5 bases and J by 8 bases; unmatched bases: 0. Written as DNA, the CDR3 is TGTGCCAGCAGTGGACTAGCGGATGAGCAGTTCTTC. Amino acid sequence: CASSGLADEQFF.

The CDR3 here is CASSSPEDNNEQFF. The CDR3 DNA follows: TGTGCCAGCAGCTCGCCAGAGGACAACAATGAGCAGTTCTTC. The rearrangement links TRBV7-2 to TRBJ2-1; D might be TRBD1 (5 bases). V dropped 4 bases and J dropped 5 bases, with 12 bases sitting between them. Germline CDR1 reads SGHTA; CDR2 reads FQGNSA. CDR3 length: 14 amino acids.

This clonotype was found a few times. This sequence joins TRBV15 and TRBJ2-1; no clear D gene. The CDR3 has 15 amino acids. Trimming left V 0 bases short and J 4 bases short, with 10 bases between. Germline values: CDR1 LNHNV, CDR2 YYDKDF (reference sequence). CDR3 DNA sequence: TGTGCCACCAGCAGAGATCGGACCCGGTACAATGAGCAGTTCTTC. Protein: CATSRDRTRYNEQFF.

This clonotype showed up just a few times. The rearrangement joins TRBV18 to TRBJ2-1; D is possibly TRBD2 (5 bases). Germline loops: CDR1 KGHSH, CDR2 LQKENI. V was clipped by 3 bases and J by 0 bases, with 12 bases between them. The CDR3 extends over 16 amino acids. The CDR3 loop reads CASSPEDSRSYNEQFF. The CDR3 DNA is TGTGCCAGCTCACCTGAGGACTCCCGCTCCTACAATGAGCAGTTCTTC.

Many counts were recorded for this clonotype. Here the CDR3 reads CASSWTGGDAEAFF. The CDR3 nucleotides are TGCGCCAGCAGCTGGACGGGAGGAGACGCTGAAGCTTTCTTT. V gene TRBV5-1 combines with J gene TRBJ1-1; D remains unclear. This CDR3 has 14 residues. Trimming took off 3 bases at V and 6 bases at J, with 15 bases between the two ends. From germline, CDR1 is SGHRS and CDR2 YFSETQ.

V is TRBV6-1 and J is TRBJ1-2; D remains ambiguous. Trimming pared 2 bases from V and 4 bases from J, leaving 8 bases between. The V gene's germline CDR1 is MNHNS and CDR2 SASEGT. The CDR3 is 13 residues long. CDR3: CASSEFRAYGYTF. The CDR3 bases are TGTGCCAGCAGTGAATTCAGAGCCTATGGCTACACCTTC.

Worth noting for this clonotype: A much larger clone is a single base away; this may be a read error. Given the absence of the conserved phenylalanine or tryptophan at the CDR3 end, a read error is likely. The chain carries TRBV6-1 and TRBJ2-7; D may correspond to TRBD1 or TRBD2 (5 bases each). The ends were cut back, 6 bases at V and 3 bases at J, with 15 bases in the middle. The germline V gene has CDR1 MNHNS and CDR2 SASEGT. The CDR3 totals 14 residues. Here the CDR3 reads CASRQSGRGYEQYY. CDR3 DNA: TGTGCCAGCAGACAATCGGGACGGGGCTACGAGCAGTACTAC.

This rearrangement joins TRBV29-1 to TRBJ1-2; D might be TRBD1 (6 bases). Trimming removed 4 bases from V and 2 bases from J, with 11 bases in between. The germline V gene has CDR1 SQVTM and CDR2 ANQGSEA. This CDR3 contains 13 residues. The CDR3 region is CSVVEGVNYGYTF. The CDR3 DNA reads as TGCAGCGTTGTCGAGGGGGTAAACTATGGCTACACCTTC. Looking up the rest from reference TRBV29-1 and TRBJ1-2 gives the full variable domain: SAVISQKPSRDICQRGTSLTIQCQVDSQVTMMFWYRQQPGQSLTLIATANQGSEATYESGFVIDKFPISRPNLTFSTLTVSNMSPEDSSIYLCSVVEGVNYGYTFGSGTRLTVV.

CDR3 in amino acids: CASSQVGGLDTGELFF. DNA of the CDR3: TGTGCCAGCAGCCAAGTTGGGGGTCTCGACACCGGGGAGCTGTTTTTT. The J gene is TRBJ2-2, the V gene TRBV4-2; D assignment may be TRBD1 or TRBD2 (5 bases each). Trimming left V 1 base short and J 3 bases short, with 12 bases between. From germline, CDR1 is LGHNA and CDR2 YNFKEQ. The CDR3 is 16 amino acids.

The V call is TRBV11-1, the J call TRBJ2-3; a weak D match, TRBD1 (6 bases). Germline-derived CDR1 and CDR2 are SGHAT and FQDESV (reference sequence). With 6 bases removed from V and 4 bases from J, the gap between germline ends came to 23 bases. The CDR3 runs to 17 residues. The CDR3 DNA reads TGTGCCAGCAGTCTACCCGGATGGGCAGGGGTTGCAGATACGCAGTATTTT. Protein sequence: CASSLPGWAGVADTQYF.

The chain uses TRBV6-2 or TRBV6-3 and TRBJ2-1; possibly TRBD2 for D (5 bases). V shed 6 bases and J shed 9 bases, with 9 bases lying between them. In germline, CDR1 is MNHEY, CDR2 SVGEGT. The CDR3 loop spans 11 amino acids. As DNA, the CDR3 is TGTGCCAGCAGCACCGAGGGTGAGCAGTTCTTC. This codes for CASSTEGEQFF.

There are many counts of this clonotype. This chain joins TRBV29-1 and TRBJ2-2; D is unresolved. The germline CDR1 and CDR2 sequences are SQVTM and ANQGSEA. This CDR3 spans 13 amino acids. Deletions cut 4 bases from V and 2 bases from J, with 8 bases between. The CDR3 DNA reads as TGCAGCGTTGGGTCCAGAAACACCGGGGAGCTGTTTTTT. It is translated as CSVGSRNTGELFF.